The rows below give T cell receptor beta chains drawn from one sample of a study of OX40 agonist ivuxolimab in advanced cancers. Repertoires were generated with immunoSEQ multiplex PCR, while TCRdb's copy carries only in-frame clones and drops some. Counted here are over 45,000 clones, roughly 78% occurring once; the ten biggest clones make up about 1.9%. This specimen was CD4+ or CD8+ T cells sorted from blood, taken in a trial of the OX40 agonist ivuxolimab. These receptors all come from an adult with an advanced solid tumor such as melanoma, head and neck, liver or kidney cancer. Both conserved end residues are part of each CDR3. The order of the fields is D gene, J gene, CDR3 length, clone size, V gene, CDR3 DNA, CDR3 protein. A D gene is named only where the DNA matches it firmly. A clone size is listed for some rows: how often the clone was seen (once, few, many), or a class if it is expanded.

- TRBJ1-5 13 - TRBV6-6 TGTGCCAGCGGACTCGACAGCAATCAGCCCCAGCATTTT CASGLDSNQPQHF
TRBD1 TRBJ1-5 15 - TRBV6-5 TGTGCCAGCTATACCGCAGGGGGCGAAAATCAGCCCCAGCATTTT CASYTAGGENQPQHF
- TRBJ2-7 14 - TRBV5-1 TGCGCCAGCAGCTTGGATGCGCGGATGGACGAGCAGTACTTC CASSLDARMDEQYF
- TRBJ1-1 13 few TRBV7-3 TGTGCCAGCAGCCAAGGACAGAACACTGAAGCTTTCTTT CASSQGQNTEAFF
- TRBJ2-3 16 - TRBV5-1 TGCGCCAGCAGCTTGGGTCTTTGGGGGGAAGCAGATACGCAGTATTTT CASSLGLWGEADTQYF
- TRBJ1-5 17 - TRBV19 TGTGCCAGTAGTATCAGACATCAGGCAAGAGGTAATCAGCCCCAGCATTTT CASSIRHQARGNQPQHF
TRBD2 TRBJ2-5 16 - TRBV5-1 TGCGCCAGCAGCTTGGATGGACTAGCGGGGCAAGAGACCCAGTACTTC CASSLDGLAGQETQYF
- TRBJ1-4 14 - TRBV5-5 TGTGCCAGCAGCTTGTCTCAGAAAGATGAAAAACTGTTTTTT CASSLSQKDEKLFF
- TRBJ2-7 13 - TRBV9 TGTGCCAGCAGCAGCTCTCATGGGGTAGAGCAGTACTTC CASSSSHGVEQYF
- TRBJ2-7 14 - TRBV5-4 TGTGCCAGCAGCTTCAAGGGTCATGACTACGAGCAGTACTTC CASSFKGHDYEQYF
TRBD1 TRBJ1-1 14 - TRBV7-2 TGTGCCAGCAGCTCGACAGGGGCGAACACTGAAGCTTTCTTT CASSSTGANTEAFF